The source of this TCR beta chain is a study of early T cells in non-severe SARS-CoV-2 infection. Study-wide context: Whole-blood bulk RNA, unsorted, was sequenced, and chains were unpaired. Study findings and constraints: Database matching using VDJdb favored anti-spike CD8 responses, with private and CD4 specificities left missing.

This clonotype was seen repeatedly, ten times or more. What it binds is not known. Deletions cut 0 bases from V and 5 bases from J, with 10 bases between. CDR1 and CDR2 from the germline V gene are MGHRA and YSYEKL. This CDR3 has 14 amino acids. Each single cDNA molecule received a unique molecular identifier. MiXCR was run by TCRdb on the 5' RACE reads, yielding one entry per CDR3 protein. The table has 90,000 to 120,000 distinct CDR3 sequences, 11% seen once. The sequencing input was whole blood. This TCR was recovered from an adult who was a healthcare worker with PCR-confirmed SARS-CoV-2 infection or an uninfected control (not recorded which). V gene TRBV4-1 combines with J gene TRBJ2-5, with D uncertain. CDR3 amino acids: CASSQEGRPETQYF. DNA of the CDR3: TGCGCCAGCAGCCAAGAAGGGCGCCCTGAGACCCAGTACTTC.